This TCR beta chain was sequenced in a study of graft-versus-host responses after intestinal transplantation. Across the study: Anti-thymocyte globulin induction was given to all recipients, followed by tacrolimus and steroids for roughly 3 years.

This clone has only a few counts. As yet, its antigen is unknown. The length of the CDR3 is 12 residues. V was cut by 5 bases and J by 4 bases, with 8 bases left in between. Germline lookup yields CDR1 MNHEY and CDR2 SVGAGI. Some clones are missing from TCRdb's copy, which holds only in-frame ones; the method was immunoSEQ multiplex PCR. Here the sample spans more than 65,000 clones, approximately 90% being singletons. The source is a human donor who was the organ donor for an intestinal transplant. The chain has TRBV6-5 and TRBJ1-1, with unresolved D. The specimen comprised unstimulated CD8+ T cells sorted from spleen or lymph node cells, sampled before transplant. This chain's CDR3 is CASSTYGTEAFF. As DNA, the CDR3 is TGTGCCAGCAGTACTTATGGCACTGAAGCTTTCTTT.